One sample yielded the 29 T cell receptor beta chains listed below, sequenced in a study of T cells in Graves' hyperthyroidism and ophthalmopathy. It was RNA transcripts that yielded the amplified TCR beta CDR3 regions. When the TCR CDR3 underwent first-round RT-PCR, the HTBI primer set was used. MiXCR, run by TCRdb on the multiplex PCR reads, gives a single entry per CDR3 protein. The sample contains a few hundred thousand distinct CDR3 sequences, roughly 15% of which appear only once. Input material: blood. The source of these receptors is a woman between 18 and 29 years old with Graves' hyperthyroidism.

Regarding this clonotype: A read error is possible here, since a much larger clone lies one base away. This sequence joins TRBV11-2 and TRBJ1-6; no clear D. The V gene lost 3 bases and the J gene lost 6 bases, with 9 bases spanning the gap. This CDR3 has 14 amino acids. Germline V CDR1 and CDR2: SGHAT, FQNNGV. CDR3 DNA: TGTGCCAGCAGCTTGAGGGCACTTAATTCACCCCTCCACTTT. Protein product: CASSLRALNSPLHF.

This clonotype was observed a handful of times. The rearrangement links TRBV29-1 to TRBJ2-7; TRBD1 might be the D (5 bases). This CDR3 has 14 residues. CDR1 and CDR2 (germline): SQVTM, ANQGSEA. V was clipped by 4 bases and J by 1 base, with 14 bases between them. CDR3 sequence reads: CSVVPDSVSYEQYF. The CDR3 bases are TGCAGCGTTGTCCCCGACAGCGTATCCTACGAGCAGTACTTC.

In its sample, this clonotype was seen many times. The chain couples TRBV12-3 or TRBV12-4 to TRBJ1-5; D is perhaps TRBD1 (6 bases). Trimming took 5 bases from V and 7 from J, leaving 15 bases between them. The CDR3 runs to 14 residues. CDR3 sequence (DNA): TGTGCCAGCAGTGACAGGAGTCTTATCCAGCCCCAGCATTTT. This sequence encodes CASSDRSLIQPQHF.

The chain links TRBV19 to TRBJ1-2, with TRBD1 matching 8 bases. The junction had 4 bases not matched to a gene; V was cut back by 4 bases and J by 3 bases. CDR1 is LNHDA, CDR2 SQIVND, per germline (reference sequence). This CDR3 is 14 amino acids long. CDR3 residues: CASSTETGDYGYTF. The CDR3 DNA reads TGTGCCAGTAGTACCGAGACAGGGGACTATGGCTACACCTTC.

This clonotype was counted a single time. The rearrangement joins TRBV19 to TRBJ2-1, with 11 bases identical to TRBD2. Germline assignment: CDR1 LNHDA and CDR2 SQIVND (reference sequence). The V and J ends lost 5 bases and 4 bases, in that order; junction bases with no gene match: 4. The CDR3 totals 15 residues. The DNA for the CDR3 is TGTGCCAGTAGTCACGGGACTAGCGGATACAATGAGCAGTTCTTC. Protein: CASSHGTSGYNEQFF.

Concerning this clonotype: A much larger clone lies one base from this, so it may be a read error. V and J are TRBV28 and TRBJ2-7, with unresolved D. CDR3 length equals 12 residues. Per the germline V gene, CDR1 is MDHEN and CDR2 is SYDVKM. Between the trimmed V and J ends, which lost 3 bases and 4 bases, there was a span of 7 bases. DNA of the CDR3: TGTGCCAGCAGTTTTGGGGATTACGAGCAGTACTTC. It translates to CASSFGDYEQYF.

CDR3 nucleotides: TGTGCCAGCAGCTTAGATGACGGCCTAGCGGGGTCCTACGAGCAGTACTTC. It specifies CASSLDDGLAGSYEQYF. V is TRBV7-2 and J is TRBJ2-7, with 9 bases identical to TRBD2. The CDR3 is 17 residues long. V dropped 1 base and J dropped 1; count of bases not matched to a gene: 8. CDR1 and CDR2 (germline): SGHTA, FQGNSA.

About this clonotype: Since no conserved phenylalanine or tryptophan closes the CDR3, a read error is the likely cause. The V gene is TRBV6-1, the J gene TRBJ2-2, with 7 nucleotides matching TRBD2. The CDR3 has 14 residues. Germline V gene data show CDR1 as MNHNS and CDR2 as SASEGT. The DNA for the CDR3 is TGTGCCGGGAGACTAGCCTCGAACACCGGGGGGCTGTTTCTT. Residues: CAGRLASNTGGLFL.

This clonotype was recorded many times. Here the CDR3 DNA reads TGCAGTGCTAAGGTTGGCTCCTCCTACGAGCAGTACTTC. Translation gives CSAKVGSSYEQYF. V gene TRBV20-1 combines with J gene TRBJ2-7; no definite D call. CDR1 and CDR2 from the germline V gene are DFQATT and SNEGSKA (reference sequence). The CDR3 has 13 amino acids. V was clipped by 4 bases and J by 0 bases, with 10 bases between them.

There are many counts of this clonotype. The J gene is TRBJ1-4, the V gene TRBV12-3 or TRBV12-4; the D is unclear. The CDR3 has 13 amino acids. V lost 2 bases and J 4 bases, leaving 5 bases between the germline ends. CDR3 coding DNA: TGTGCCAGCAGTTTAAGTGTTAATGAAAAACTGTTTTTT. Amino acids: CASSLSVNEKLFF.

This clonotype was recorded many times. The gene calls are TRBV7-3 and TRBJ2-1; the D is unclear. V lost 5 bases and J 0 bases, leaving 11 bases between the germline ends. This CDR3 has 15 amino acids. Germline CDR1 and CDR2: SGHTA and FQGTGA. The CDR3 loop is CASSPLSGSYNEQFF. The CDR3 nucleotides are TGTGCCAGCAGCCCCCTGTCGGGCTCCTACAATGAGCAGTTCTTC. The variable domain in full, completed from reference TRBV7-3 and TRBJ2-1, reads GAGVSQTPSNKVTEKGKYVELRCDPISGHTALYWYRQSLGQGPEFLIYFQGTGAADDSGLPNDRFFAVRPEGSVSTLKIQRTERGDSAVYLCASSPLSGSYNEQFFGPGTRLTVL.

The gene calls are TRBV5-6 and TRBJ2-2; D is undetermined. Between the trimmed V and J ends, which lost 4 bases and 4 bases, there was a span of 14 bases. CDR1 and CDR2 from the germline V gene are SGHDT and YYEEEE. The CDR3 loop spans 15 amino acids. The CDR3 loop reads CASSPFGRATGELFF. The DNA of the CDR3 is TGTGCCAGCAGCCCCTTCGGGCGAGCCACCGGGGAGCTGTTTTTT.

This clonotype was recorded many times. The CDR3 DNA reads as TGCGCCAGCAGTGAGGGGACAGGGGGGGGCGATGAGCAGTTCTTC. It specifies CASSEGTGGGDEQFF. This chain connects TRBV10-1 to TRBJ2-1, with 11 positions matching TRBD1. V lost 2 bases to trimming and J lost 8 bases; unmatched junction nucleotides: 5. Looked up from germline, CDR1 is WNHNN and CDR2 is SYGVQD (reference sequence). The CDR3 loop spans 15 amino acids.

This clonotype has ten or more counts. The V and J genes are TRBV24-1 and TRBJ2-7, with TRBD2 matching 7 bases. The V segment lost 6 bases and the J segment 2 bases; nucleotides outside the gene matches: 6. Germline assignment: CDR1 KGHDR and CDR2 SFDVKD. CDR3 size: 14 residues. CDR3 in amino acids: CATSPAGPTYEQYF. The CDR3 DNA is TGTGCCACCAGTCCAGCGGGACCCACCTACGAGCAGTACTTC.

The genes are TRBV5-4 and TRBJ2-5; the match to TRBD2 covers 13 bases. Per the germline V gene, CDR1 is SGHNT and CDR2 is YYREEE (reference sequence). This CDR3 is built from 15 residues. V gave up 3 bases and J gave up 5 bases; unmatched junction bases: 4. The CDR3 is CASSWTSGSGETQYF. The CDR3 DNA sequence: TGTGCCAGCAGCTGGACTAGCGGGAGCGGCGAGACCCAGTACTTC.

V and J are TRBV20-1 and TRBJ2-1; 7 nucleotides match TRBD2. This CDR3 spans 17 amino acids. Germline V gene data show CDR1 as DFQATT and CDR2 as SNEGSKA (reference sequence). The V and J ends lost 0 bases and 0 bases, in that order; junction bases with no gene match: 8. CDR3 coding DNA: TGCAGTGCTAGAGATCGTACTAGCGTGAGCTCCTACAATGAGCAGTTCTTC. Its protein is CSARDRTSVSSYNEQFF.

This clonotype came up many times. Sequence at one end of the junction differs from germline and may be a read error. This chain connects TRBV2 to TRBJ2-5; D may be TRBD1 (6 bases). CDR1 and CDR2 (germline): SNHLY, FYNNEI. The CDR3 consists of 13 residues. In DNA, the CDR3 is TGTGCCAGCAGTCAAGCCAGGGGTGAGACCCAGTACTTC. This codes for CASSQARGETQYF.

The chain recombines TRBV29-1 with TRBJ2-6; D remains unclear. Trimming removed 3 bases from V and 2 bases from J, with 8 bases in between. CDR1 and CDR2 (germline): SQVTM, ANQGSEA. This CDR3 is built from 14 residues. CDR3 nucleotide sequence: TGCAGCGTTGACAGACCACCTGGGGCCAACGTCCTGACTTTC. Encoded protein: CSVDRPPGANVLTF.

There are a few counts of this clonotype. This chain connects TRBV6-1 to TRBJ1-5; tentatively, D is TRBD1 (6 bases). This CDR3 spans 14 amino acids. The V end lost 7 bases, the J end lost 3 bases, and 13 bases lay between the germline ends. Germline loops: CDR1 MNHNS, CDR2 SASEGT. The CDR3: CASNRDITNQPQHF. As DNA, the CDR3 is TGTGCCAGCAACAGGGACATTACCAATCAGCCCCAGCATTTT.

A note on this clonotype: Mismatch with germline at one junction end may stem from a read error. V gene TRBV29-1 combines with J gene TRBJ1-2, with TRBD1 matching 8 bases. The CDR3 spans 13 residues. Germline values: CDR1 SQVTM, CDR2 ANQGSEA. CDR3 loop: CSVEPRGHLGYAF. The CDR3 bases are TGCAGCGTTGAACCCAGGGGGCATCTTGGCTACGCCTTC.

The genes are TRBV7-2 and TRBJ2-7, with TRBD2 matching 7 bases. Per the germline V gene, CDR1 is SGHTA and CDR2 is FQGNSA. The CDR3 totals 15 residues. J was trimmed by 3 bases and V by 6 bases; bases with no gene match: 11. CDR3 protein: CASSFSGKGLYEQYF. The CDR3 DNA reads as TGTGCCAGCAGTTTCAGCGGGAAGGGCCTCTACGAGCAGTACTTC.

This clonotype turned up a few times. The genes are TRBV6-1 and TRBJ1-5; D unresolved. Trimming removed 5 bases at V and 3 bases at J, with 11 bases between. Germline V gene lookup returns CDR1 MNHNS and CDR2 SASEGT. The CDR3 is 14 residues long. The CDR3 DNA sequence: TGTGCCAGCAGTTCTGCGAACATCAATCAGCCCCAGCATTTT. Its translation: CASSSANINQPQHF.

This clonotype was picked up a small number of times. CDR3 protein: CSVEEDRGEQYF. The CDR3 nucleotides are TGCAGCGTTGAAGAGGACAGGGGCGAGCAGTACTTC. The chain employs TRBV29-1 and TRBJ2-7; 9 bases align to TRBD1. The germline CDR1 and CDR2 sequences are SQVTM and ANQGSEA. The CDR3 totals 12 residues. With V trimmed by 0 bases and J by 6 bases, 0 bases remained unmatched.

In this sample, this clonotype turned up many times. CDR3 coding DNA: TGCGCCAGCAGCCACCGGACAGGGGGTGACTCCTACGAGCAGTACTTC. It codes for CASSHRTGGDSYEQYF. The chain joins TRBV5-1 to TRBJ2-7, with 10 bases lining up with TRBD1. Germline CDR1 and CDR2: SGHRS and YFSETQ. The J segment lost 0 bases and the V segment lost 4 bases, leaving 7 bases of the junction unmatched. The CDR3 runs 16 residues.

This clonotype appeared many times. The V gene is TRBV6-1, the J gene TRBJ2-3, with unresolved D. This CDR3 contains 12 residues. Trimming pared 3 bases from V and 8 bases from J, leaving 9 bases between. Germline-derived CDR1 and CDR2 are MNHNS and SASEGT. The CDR3 sequence is CASSESTVTQYF. CDR3 bases: TGTGCCAGCAGTGAGTCGACTGTTACGCAGTATTTT.

This clonotype was counted between two and nine times. The rearrangement links TRBV7-2 to TRBJ1-6; no clear D gene. This CDR3 has 16 residues. Germline values: CDR1 SGHTA, CDR2 FQGNSA. V lost 5 bases and J lost 4, with 15 bases in between. Here the CDR3 DNA reads TGTGCCAGCAGCCCCCAAGGTTTTCGGTATAATTCACCCCTCCACTTT. Its translation: CASSPQGFRYNSPLHF.

This clonotype was seen ten or more times. The chain links TRBV30 to TRBJ1-1; no clear D. Trimming took 0 bases from V and 2 from J, leaving 10 bases between them. Germline V gene lookup returns CDR1 GTSNPN and CDR2 SVGIG (reference sequence). The CDR3 runs 14 residues. The CDR3 DNA reads TGTGCCTGGAGTGTATGGTCCGTTAACACTGAAGCTTTCTTT. Translating it yields CAWSVWSVNTEAFF.

V gene TRBV6-2 or TRBV6-3 combines with J gene TRBJ1-5; D is perhaps TRBD1 (5 bases). This CDR3 has 16 amino acids. V lost 0 bases to trimming and J lost 5 bases, with 14 bases between them. The V gene's germline CDR1 is MNHEY and CDR2 SVGEGT. CDR3 nucleotide sequence: TGTGCCAGCAGTTACTCGAGGGGACTAGTTGATCAGCCCCAGCATTTT. Its translation is CASSYSRGLVDQPQHF.

This clonotype was counted at least ten times. This rearrangement joins TRBV2 to TRBJ1-1; D is perhaps TRBD1 (5 bases). Deletions cut 3 bases from V and 8 bases from J, with 7 bases between. CDR3 length: 11 amino acids. Germline lookup yields CDR1 SNHLY and CDR2 FYNNEI. The CDR3 DNA is TGTGCCAGCAGTGAGGGGGAGGAAGCTTTCTTT. This sequence encodes CASSEGEEAFF.